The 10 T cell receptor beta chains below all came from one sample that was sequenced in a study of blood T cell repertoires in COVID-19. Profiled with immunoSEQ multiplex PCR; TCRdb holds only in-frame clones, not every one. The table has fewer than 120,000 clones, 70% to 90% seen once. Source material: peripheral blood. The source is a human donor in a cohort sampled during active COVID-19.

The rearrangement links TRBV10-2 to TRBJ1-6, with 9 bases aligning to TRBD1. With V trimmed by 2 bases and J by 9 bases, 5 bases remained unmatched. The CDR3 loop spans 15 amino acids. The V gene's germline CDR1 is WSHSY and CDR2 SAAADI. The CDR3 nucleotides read TGCGCCAGCAGTGAGGGGGACAGGGTCGGTTCACCCCTCCACTTT. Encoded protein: CASSEGDRVGSPLHF.

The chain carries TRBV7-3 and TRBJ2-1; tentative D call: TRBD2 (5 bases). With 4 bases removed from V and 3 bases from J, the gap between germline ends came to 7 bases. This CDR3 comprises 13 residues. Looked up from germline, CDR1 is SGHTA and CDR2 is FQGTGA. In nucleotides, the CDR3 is TGTGCCAGCAGCTCCGGGGACTACAATGAGCAGTTCTTC. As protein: CASSSGDYNEQFF. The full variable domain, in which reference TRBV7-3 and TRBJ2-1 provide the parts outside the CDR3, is GAGVSQTPSNKVTEKGKYVELRCDPISGHTALYWYRQSLGQGPEFLIYFQGTGAADDSGLPNDRFFAVRPEGSVSTLKIQRTERGDSAVYLCASSSGDYNEQFFGPGTRLTVL.

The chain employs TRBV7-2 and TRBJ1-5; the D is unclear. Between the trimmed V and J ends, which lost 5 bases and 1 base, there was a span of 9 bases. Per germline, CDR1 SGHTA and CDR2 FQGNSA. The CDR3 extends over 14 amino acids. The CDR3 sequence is CASSMTQSNQPQHF. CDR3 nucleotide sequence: TGTGCCAGCAGCATGACACAAAGCAATCAGCCCCAGCATTTT.

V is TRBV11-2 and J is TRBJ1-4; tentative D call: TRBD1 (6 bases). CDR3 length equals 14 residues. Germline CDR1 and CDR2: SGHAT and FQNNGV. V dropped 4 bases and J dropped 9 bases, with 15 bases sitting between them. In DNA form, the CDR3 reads TGTGCCAGCAGCTCCCTCGGGACAACCCAAAAACTGTTTTTT. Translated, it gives CASSSLGTTQKLFF.

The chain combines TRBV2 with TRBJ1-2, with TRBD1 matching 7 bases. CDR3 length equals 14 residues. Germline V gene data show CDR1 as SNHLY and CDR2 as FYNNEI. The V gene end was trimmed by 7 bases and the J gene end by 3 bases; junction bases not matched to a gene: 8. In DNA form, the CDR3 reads TGTGCCAGCACCGGACAGGTTCTCCACTATGGCTACACCTTC. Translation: CASTGQVLHYGYTF.

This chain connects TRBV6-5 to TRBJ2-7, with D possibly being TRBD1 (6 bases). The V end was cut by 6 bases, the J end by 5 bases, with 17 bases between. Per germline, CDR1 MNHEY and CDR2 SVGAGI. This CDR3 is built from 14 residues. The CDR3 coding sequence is TGTGCCAGCAGGCGGAAAGGCCCAGGGGACGAGCAGTACTTC. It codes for CASRRKGPGDEQYF.

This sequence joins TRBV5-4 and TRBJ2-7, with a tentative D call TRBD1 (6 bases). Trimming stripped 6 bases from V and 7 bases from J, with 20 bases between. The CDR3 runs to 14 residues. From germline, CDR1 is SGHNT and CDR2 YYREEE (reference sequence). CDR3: CASNLQGTPSEQYF. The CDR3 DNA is TGTGCCAGCAACCTACAGGGAACTCCCTCTGAGCAGTACTTC.

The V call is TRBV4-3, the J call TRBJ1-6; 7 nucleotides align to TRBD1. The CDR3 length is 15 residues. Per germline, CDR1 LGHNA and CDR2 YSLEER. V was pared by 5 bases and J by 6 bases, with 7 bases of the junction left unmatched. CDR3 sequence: CASSYRTGLNSPLHF. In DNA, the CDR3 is TGCGCCAGCAGCTACAGGACAGGACTTAATTCACCCCTCCACTTT.

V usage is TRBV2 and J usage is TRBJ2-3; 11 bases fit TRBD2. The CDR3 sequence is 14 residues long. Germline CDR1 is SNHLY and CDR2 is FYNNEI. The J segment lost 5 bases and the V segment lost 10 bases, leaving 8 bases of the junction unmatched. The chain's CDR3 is CATSRLAGRDTQYF. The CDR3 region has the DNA TGTGCCACCTCTCGACTAGCGGGGCGAGATACGCAGTATTTT. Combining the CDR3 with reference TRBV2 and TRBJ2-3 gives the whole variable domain EPEVTQTPSHQVTQMGQEVILRCVPISNHLYFYWYRQILGQKVEFLVSFYNNEISEKSEIFDDQFSVERPDGSNFTLKIRSTKLEDSAMYFCATSRLAGRDTQYFGPGTRLTVL.

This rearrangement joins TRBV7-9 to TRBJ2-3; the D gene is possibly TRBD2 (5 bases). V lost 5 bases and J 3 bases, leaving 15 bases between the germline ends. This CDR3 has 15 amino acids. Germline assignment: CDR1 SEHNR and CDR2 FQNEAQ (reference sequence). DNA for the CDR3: TGTGCCAGCAGCCCACTAGGATCTGGAACAGATACGCAGTATTTT. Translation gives CASSPLGSGTDTQYF.